These T cell receptor beta chains were read from a single sample in a study of CD8 T cells in Susac syndrome. TCRdb reanalysed the immunoSEQ multiplex PCR reads using MiXCR and keeps one entry per CDR3 protein. The table has 70,000 to 95,000 distinct CDR3 sequences, 94% seen once. Sequencing used CD8+ T cells from PBMCs. The receptors derive from a human donor with Susac syndrome. The CDR3 runs from the conserved cysteine through the conserved F or W. The order of the fields is V gene, J gene, clone size, CDR3 protein. Clone size is shown for a subset of rows, as once, few, many or a class of expanded clone.

>TRBV5-6|TRBJ2-1|NA
CASRYGTSGLYEQFF
>TRBV18|TRBJ2-2|once
CASSPAGLAGVTGELFF
>TRBV5-6|TRBJ1-1|NA
CASSLMTANPEAFF
>TRBV9|TRBJ2-2|NA
CASSLWNTGELFF
>TRBV30|TRBJ2-7|NA
CAWSVGTASSYEQYF
>TRBV5-1|TRBJ2-1|NA
CASSLGGQGTNEQFF
>TRBV27|TRBJ2-1|NA
CASSRDRATYNEQFF
>TRBV4-3|TRBJ1-2|NA
CASSQEDVGGYTF
>TRBV6-2/TRBV6-3|TRBJ2-2|NA
CASSYLAGGSGELFF
>TRBV4-3|TRBJ1-2|NA
CASSQTGTYGYTF
>TRBV4-3|TRBJ2-6|NA
CASSGFSAGANVLTF
>TRBV25-1|TRBJ2-1|NA
CASSDRLLAADEQFF
>TRBV15|TRBJ2-6|NA
CATSSLKGAAGANVLTF
>TRBV7-3|TRBJ2-5|NA
CASSPDVEETQYF
>TRBV25-1|TRBJ2-5|NA
CASSERDHLQETQYF
>TRBV13|TRBJ1-1|NA
CASSPTGRTEAFF
>TRBV7-2|TRBJ1-1|once
CARGRNRESTEAFF
>TRBV7-9|TRBJ2-1|NA
CASSRGGTYNEQFF
>TRBV7-3|TRBJ2-3|NA
CASSENTADTQYF
>TRBV20-1|TRBJ1-1|once
CSAREFNRGRTTEAFF
>TRBV12-3/TRBV12-4|TRBJ2-5|NA
CASSLQGEETQYF
>TRBV15|TRBJ2-7|NA
CATSRSNSLEQYF
>TRBV23-1|TRBJ1-2|once
CASSQSRPGQGINGYTF
>TRBV20-1|TRBJ1-1|NA
CSARETLNTEAFF
>TRBV27|TRBJ2-5|NA
CASSLKTGGLETQYF
>TRBV5-6|TRBJ2-7|NA
CASSLAAAFYEQYF